This record covers a single TCR beta chain. This entry comes from a study of blood T cell repertoires in COVID-19. Study background: Researchers got acute and convalescent COVID-19 samples from the United States, Italy and Spain. Sample material is recorded as cDNA or gDNA derived from T cells, B-cell-depleted T cells, or PBMCs.

Original data processing: Counts of nucleated cells, estimated from reference gene primer amplification, were obtained. The method was immunoSEQ multiplex PCR; TCRdb's version includes in-frame clones alone and lacks a portion of them. The V and J calls and clone size are taken from that table; D and trimming were inferred from the DNA. The table includes 150,000 to 200,000 clones, around 87% detected once. The germline gives CDR1 ENHRY, CDR2 SYGVKD. The CDR3 extends over 16 amino acids. Trimming removed 6 bases from V and 8 bases from J, with 20 bases in between. The sequence came from a man between 40 and 49 years old with active or convalescent COVID-19. This rearrangement joins TRBV10-3 to TRBJ1-6, with D maybe TRBD1 (6 bases). The sequencing input was peripheral blood. The DNA of the CDR3 is TGTGCCATCAGCCCACATGCACAGGGATGGGATTCACCCCTCCACTTT. Its protein product is CAISPHAQGWDSPLHF.